What follows are 27 T cell receptor beta chains derived from one specimen sequenced in a study of PD-1 blockade in classical Hodgkin lymphoma. Sequenced by immunoSEQ multiplex PCR; TCRdb stores in-frame clones only, minus some. The table includes tens of thousands of clones, approximately 78% detected once. Described time point: cycle 4 day 1 (C4D1), after 6 weeks of nivolumab. Each and every patient relapsed after autologous stem cell transplantation, and patients got differing brentuximab vedotin exposure. Specimen: peripheral blood mononuclear cells (PBMCs), collected before the fourth cycle of nivolumab. The receptors originated from a human donor with classical Hodgkin lymphoma.

The J gene is TRBJ2-7, the V gene TRBV4-2; D is ambiguous. V was clipped by 0 bases and J by 5 bases, with 11 bases between them. Germline CDR1 is LGHNA and CDR2 is YNFKEQ. This CDR3 comprises 14 residues. The CDR3 sequence is CASSQDISLNEQYF. The DNA of the CDR3 is TGTGCCAGCAGCCAAGATATCAGTCTAAACGAGCAGTACTTC.

V and J are TRBV19 and TRBJ2-2; the D gene could be TRBD1 or TRBD2 (5 bases each). The CDR3 is made up of 13 amino acids. V gave up 7 bases and J gave up 6 bases, with 12 bases separating them. Germline-derived CDR1 and CDR2 are LNHDA and SQIVND (reference sequence). CDR3 sequence reads: CASKPEGSGELFF. DNA for the CDR3: TGTGCCAGTAAACCTGAGGGGTCCGGGGAGCTGTTTTTT.

This clone was seen more than once but under ten times. Other DNA sequences in this sample translate to the same CDR3. This chain links TRBV5-1 with TRBJ1-1, with D possibly matching TRBD1 (6 bases). CDR1 and CDR2 from the germline V gene are SGHRS and YFSETQ. CDR3 length: 13 amino acids. V shed 4 bases and J shed 2 bases, with 9 bases lying between them. The CDR3 DNA reads as TGCGCCAGCAGCGCACAGGGAAACACTGAAGCTTTCTTT. Translation: CASSAQGNTEAFF. The complete variable domain, with remaining parts taken from reference TRBV5-1 and TRBJ1-1, reads KAGVTQTPRYLIKTRGQQVTLSCSPISGHRSVSWYQQTPGQGLQFLFEYFSETQRNKGNFPGRFSGRQFSNSRSEMNVSTLELGDSALYLCASSAQGNTEAFFGQGTRLTVV.

The rearrangement links TRBV5-4 to TRBJ1-4, with TRBD1 as a possible D gene (5 bases). The CDR3 spans 14 residues. The germline CDR1 and CDR2 sequences are SGHNT and YYREEE (reference sequence). Trimming removed 6 bases at V and 3 bases at J, with 12 bases between. CDR3 coding DNA: TGTGCCAGCAAGAGGGACTCAGCTAATGAAAAACTGTTTTTT. Amino acids: CASKRDSANEKLFF.

The chain uses TRBV19 and TRBJ1-1; a weak D match, TRBD1 (6 bases). V was pared by 9 bases and J by 6 bases, with 32 bases between. The CDR3 has 18 amino acids. Germline-derived CDR1 and CDR2 are LNHDA and SQIVND (reference sequence). The CDR3 protein is CASKSLGAQELVVPEAFF. In nucleotides, the CDR3 is TGTGCCAGCAAGTCCCTGGGGGCACAAGAACTGGTTGTTCCTGAAGCTTTCTTT.

V is TRBV28 and J is TRBJ1-5; D uncertain. V was trimmed by 2 bases and J by 6 bases, leaving 5 bases between them. The CDR3 is made up of 12 amino acids. From germline, CDR1 is MDHEN and CDR2 SYDVKM. CDR3 residues: CASSLEFQPQHF. DNA of the CDR3: TGTGCCAGCAGTTTAGAGTTTCAGCCCCAGCATTTT. Variable domain in full (rest from reference TRBV28 and TRBJ1-5): DVKVTQSSRYLVKRTGEKVFLECVQDMDHENMFWYRQDPGLGLRLIYFSYDVKMKEKGDIPEGYSVSREKKERFSLILESASTNQTSMYLCASSLEFQPQHFGDGTRLSIL.

This clone appeared a few times. The chain couples TRBV18 to TRBJ1-2; no firm D call. Germline values: CDR1 KGHSH, CDR2 LQKENI. This CDR3 is built from 16 residues. The V and J ends lost 5 bases and 2 bases respectively, with 18 bases between them. CDR3 sequence: CASSNRSTPENYGYTF. The CDR3 DNA reads TGTGCCAGCTCAAACCGAAGCACTCCGGAGAACTATGGCTACACCTTC.

The rearrangement joins TRBV27 to TRBJ2-1; D not certain. This CDR3 is 12 amino acids long. CDR1 and CDR2 from the germline V gene are MNHEY and SMNVEV (reference sequence). V was trimmed by 8 bases and J by 8 bases, leaving 13 bases between them. CDR3 nucleotides: TGTGCCAGCGTACCTCATGGCGATGAGCAGTTCTTC. Translated: CASVPHGDEQFF.

The chain has TRBV29-1 and TRBJ2-2; 7 bases match TRBD2. Germline V CDR1 and CDR2: SQVTM, ANQGSEA. V trimming: 6 bases; J trimming: 4 bases; junction bases outside the gene matches: 11. The CDR3 is 15 residues long. This chain's CDR3 is CSVLKAGVSTGELFF. CDR3 nucleotide sequence: TGCAGCGTGCTGAAGGCGGGGGTCTCCACCGGGGAGCTGTTTTTT.

The chain's CDR3 is CASREWSNYGYTF. The CDR3 nucleotides read TGTGCCAGCAGAGAGTGGAGTAACTATGGCTACACCTTC. The V gene is TRBV6-5, the J gene TRBJ1-2; no firm D call. Germline-derived CDR1 and CDR2 are MNHEY and SVGAGI. The V end was cut by 6 bases, the J end by 1 base, with 9 bases between. There are 13 residues in the CDR3.

This chain connects TRBV7-8 to TRBJ2-3; TRBD2 matches at 9 bases. The V and J ends lost 5 bases and 7 bases, in that order; junction bases with no gene match: 10. Germline loops: CDR1 SGHVS, CDR2 FQNEAQ. CDR3 length equals 15 residues. The CDR3 sequence: CASSHRGGAGNTQYF. The CDR3 nucleotides are TGTGCCAGCAGCCATCGCGGGGGGGCAGGTAATACGCAGTATTTT.

The J gene is TRBJ1-6, the V gene TRBV19; no firm D call. Trimming removed 6 bases at V and 7 bases at J, with 7 bases between. The germline CDR1 and CDR2 sequences are LNHDA and SQIVND (reference sequence). This CDR3 is 12 amino acids long. CDR3 in DNA: TGTGCCAGTAGCGACTGGAATTCACCCCTCCACTTT. The encoded protein is CASSDWNSPLHF.

This clone was seen a handful of times. This chain uses TRBV29-1 with TRBJ1-4, with a tentative D call TRBD1 (5 bases). Germline loops: CDR1 SQVTM, CDR2 ANQGSEA. Trimming removed 7 bases from V and 2 bases from J, with 11 bases in between. This CDR3 has 13 amino acids. The CDR3 bases are TGCAGCGCCCGCCCAGGGACTAATGAAAAACTGTTTTTT. This codes for CSARPGTNEKLFF.

This chain uses TRBV28 with TRBJ1-4, with D hard to call. V lost 6 bases and J 0 bases, leaving 8 bases between the germline ends. CDR3 size: 14 residues. Per germline, CDR1 MDHEN and CDR2 SYDVKM. The CDR3 here is CASRDGATNEKLFF. CDR3 nucleotides: TGTGCCAGCAGGGACGGTGCAACTAATGAAAAACTGTTTTTT.

A word on this clone: This sample includes further DNA sequences coding for the same CDR3. This rearrangement joins TRBV7-2 to TRBJ2-7; the D gene is possibly TRBD2 (6 bases). Trimming removed 0 bases at V and 4 bases at J, with 10 bases between. The CDR3 has 14 amino acids. Germline-derived CDR1 and CDR2 are SGHTA and FQGNSA. CDR3 sequence (DNA): TGTGCCAGCAGCTTAGCGGGGGGTGGTTACGAGCAGTACTTC. Amino acids: CASSLAGGGYEQYF.

This clone was seen a handful of times. The chain couples TRBV6-6 to TRBJ1-6; D possibly corresponds to TRBD1 (6 bases). The CDR3 has 14 residues. The V end lost 2 bases, the J end lost 9 bases, and 11 bases lay between the germline ends. The germline CDR1 and CDR2 sequences are MNHNY and SVGAGI (reference sequence). The CDR3 loop reads CASSYRGISSPLHF. CDR3 in DNA: TGTGCCAGCAGTTACAGGGGGATTTCTTCACCCCTCCACTTT.

The V call is TRBV15, the J call TRBJ1-1; TRBD1 might be the D (6 bases). CDR3 size: 13 residues. The germline gives CDR1 LNHNV, CDR2 YYDKDF (reference sequence). Trimming took 3 bases from V and 5 from J, leaving 10 bases between them. CDR3 residues: CATSSKGGTEAFF. The CDR3, as DNA: TGTGCCACCAGCAGTAAGGGGGGGACTGAAGCTTTCTTT.

The genes are TRBV7-8 and TRBJ1-2; 8 nucleotides align to TRBD1. The germline gives CDR1 SGHVS, CDR2 FQNEAQ. Germline trimming cut 7 bases from V and 3 bases from J; bases unmatched to any gene: 1. The CDR3 contains 12 residues. The CDR3 is CASKQGDYGYTF. Written as DNA, the CDR3 is TGTGCCAGCAAACAGGGGGACTATGGCTACACCTTC.

This chain joins TRBV4-3 and TRBJ2-5; D perhaps matches TRBD1 (5 bases). Between the trimmed V and J ends, which lost 1 base and 1 base, there was a span of 13 bases. This CDR3 contains 16 residues. The V gene's germline CDR1 is LGHNA and CDR2 YSLEER. This chain's CDR3 is CASSQGLSDSQETQYF. The CDR3, as DNA: TGCGCCAGCAGCCAAGGCCTTTCAGACAGCCAAGAGACCCAGTACTTC.

CDR3 bases: TGTGCCAGCAGCGTAGTCCCGACTGGGGGGGCTGAAGTCCAGTACTTC. Translating it yields CASSVVPTGGAEVQYF. J is TRBJ2-5 and V is TRBV9; D might be TRBD2 (7 bases). The CDR3 is 16 residues long. Trimming removed 0 bases at V and 10 bases at J, with 22 bases between. Germline-derived CDR1 and CDR2 are SGDLS and YYNGEE.

In its sample, this clone was seen once. In nucleotides, the CDR3 is TGTGCCAGCAGTCCCGAATGGACCGGCCACGAGCAGTACTTC. Amino acid sequence: CASSPEWTGHEQYF. The rearrangement joins TRBV6-6 to TRBJ2-7; D gene uncertain. This CDR3 region has 14 residues. Looked up from germline, CDR1 is MNHNY and CDR2 is SVGAGI (reference sequence). V lost 5 bases and J lost 5, with 16 bases in between.

This clone was detected only once. This CDR3 reads CASSAIDGGFEKLFF. CDR3 bases: TGTGCCAGCAGTGCGATTGACGGGGGTTTTGAAAAACTGTTTTTT. The V gene is TRBV6-6, the J gene TRBJ1-4; tentatively, D is TRBD1 (5 bases). Per germline, CDR1 MNHNY and CDR2 SVGAGI (reference sequence). With 5 bases removed from V and 7 bases from J, the gap between germline ends came to 17 bases. CDR3 length: 15 residues.

The DNA for the CDR3 is TGTGCCAGTAGTATCGTCGAGGGGGGTGGTCAGCCCCAGCATTTT. Encoded protein: CASSIVEGGGQPQHF. The chain uses TRBV19 and TRBJ1-5, with TRBD1 as a possible D gene (6 bases). CDR1 is LNHDA, CDR2 SQIVND, per germline (reference sequence). The length of the CDR3 is 15 residues. Trimming shortened V by 3 bases and J by 6 bases, and 15 bases separated the two germline ends.

The chain joins TRBV5-1 to TRBJ2-5; D gene uncertain. The germline V and J ends were trimmed by 8 bases and 2 bases, with 7 bases remaining between them. The CDR3 consists of 11 residues. CDR1 is SGHRS and CDR2 is YFSETQ in the germline V gene. CDR3 sequence: CASTSQETQYF. The DNA for the CDR3 is TGCGCCAGTACATCTCAAGAGACCCAGTACTTC.

This chain links TRBV9 with TRBJ1-6; D gene uncertain. The CDR3 is made up of 14 amino acids. Trimming took 0 bases from V and 10 from J, leaving 11 bases between them. Per germline, CDR1 SGDLS and CDR2 YYNGEE. The CDR3 reads CASSVATPGSPLHF. CDR3 DNA sequence: TGTGCCAGCAGCGTAGCTACTCCGGGGTCACCCCTCCACTTT.

The gene calls are TRBV19 and TRBJ1-3; 9 bases align to TRBD1. V was clipped by 5 bases and J by 5 bases; unmatched bases: 4. The length of the CDR3 is 14 residues. The germline V gene encodes CDR1 LNHDA and CDR2 SQIVND (reference sequence). The CDR3 nucleotides read TGTGCCAGTAGTGCGACAGGGGGACGAAACACCATATATTTT. Translated, it gives CASSATGGRNTIYF.

The chain joins TRBV6-6 to TRBJ1-2, with D possibly TRBD1 on 6 matching bases. Looked up from germline, CDR1 is MNHNY and CDR2 is SVGAGI (reference sequence). This CDR3 region has 12 residues. V was pared by 5 bases and J by 6 bases, with 10 bases between. The CDR3 DNA follows: TGTGCCAGCAGTGCGGACAGAAATGGCTACACCTTC. This encodes CASSADRNGYTF.